The present TCR beta chain was sequenced within a study of T and B cells in COVID-19 patients. Looking at the study overall: Peripheral blood came from COVID-19 patients with active infection or after recovery. Comorbidities linked to unfavorable COVID-19 outcome were present in about 90% of the roughly 20 active-infection patients.

In its sample, this clonotype is medium-sized (0.01 to 0.1%). The antigen remains unidentified. Blood genomic DNA input for TRB amplification was about 240-550 ng. General study points: Patients with COVID-19 reportedly showed strongly skewed T cell receptor beta variable and joining gene usage. Clonality of TRB repertoires was high in active COVID-19; recovery brought above-healthy diversity and richness.

The CDR3 is made up of 18 amino acids. Germline-derived CDR1 and CDR2 are LNHDA and SQIVND (reference sequence). Losses at the gene ends were 7 bases for V and 4 bases for J; bases not matched to a gene: 17. BIOMED2 TRB-A/B primer pools were used in multiplex TRB PCR. Using its own MiXCR run on the multiplex PCR reads, TCRdb lists one record per CDR3 protein. The sample shows 4,500 to 6,500 distinct CDR3 sequences, roughly 25% of them seen only once. This chain uses TRBV19 with TRBJ2-2, with 8 positions matching TRBD1. The receptor was derived from a human donor with active COVID-19. The sequencing sample was made of blood. As DNA, the CDR3 is TGTGCCAGTATGTCCCCTCCCTTACAGGGGGATAGCACCGGGGAGCTGTTTTTT. The encoded protein is CASMSPPLQGDSTGELFF.